This T cell receptor (beta chain) was sequenced during a study of blood T cell repertoires in COVID-19. Study summary: Sites across the United States, Italy and Spain contributed samples from acute and convalescent COVID-19.

The CDR3 contains 15 residues. Germline values: CDR1 MNHEY, CDR2 SVGAGI. The V end was cut by 0 bases, the J end by 5 bases, with 13 bases between. Authors' methods: Researchers report that nucleated cell counts were estimated from reference gene primer amplification. Profiled with immunoSEQ multiplex PCR; TCRdb holds only in-frame clones, not every one. Clonal size and the V and J genes are those of that table, whereas D and trimming came from the DNA. The top ten hold about 5.6% of the sample, which has some 150,000 clones, around 86% seen once. The sample was peripheral blood. This clonotype originated in a human donor in a cohort sampled during active COVID-19. The rearrangement uses TRBV6-5 and TRBJ2-5; a possible D gene is TRBD1 (5 bases). CDR3 in DNA: TGTGCCAGCAGTTACTCGATGGGGCCAACGGAGACCCAGTACTTC. Protein product: CASSYSMGPTETQYF.